The 28 T cell receptor beta chains reported below all come from one sample, sequenced in a study of graft-versus-host responses after intestinal transplantation. Here immunoSEQ multiplex PCR was the method, and the copy in TCRdb shows in-frame clones only, minus some. This table has 30,000 to 40,000 clones, 85% to 95% appearing once. These receptors have no known antigen. Sequences were derived from unstimulated CD8+ T cells sorted from spleen or lymph node cells, sampled before transplant. The receptor source for this set is a human donor who was the organ donor for an intestinal transplant.

The chain joins TRBV7-6 to TRBJ2-1; 7 bases map to TRBD2. V trimming: 5 bases; J trimming: 9 bases; junction bases outside the gene matches: 13. The CDR3 runs to 15 residues. The germline CDR1 and CDR2 sequences are SGHVS and FNYEAQ. The chain's CDR3 is CASSILADRRSEQFF. The CDR3 nucleotides read TGTGCCAGCAGCATCCTAGCGGACCGGAGGAGTGAGCAGTTCTTC. The full variable domain, in which reference TRBV7-6 and TRBJ2-1 provide the parts outside the CDR3, is GAGVSQSPRYKVTKRGQDVALRCDPISGHVSLYWYRQALGQGPEFLTYFNYEAQQDKSGLPNDRFSAERPEGSISTLTIQRTEQRDSAMYRCASSILADRRSEQFFGPGTRLTVL.

This clone was seen only once. This CDR3 reads CASREGISGGNEQFF. CDR3 sequence (DNA): TGTGCCAGTAGAGAGGGGATCAGCGGGGGCAATGAGCAGTTCTTC. The chain employs TRBV19 and TRBJ2-1; 8 bases agree with TRBD2. In germline, CDR1 is LNHDA, CDR2 SQIVND (reference sequence). The CDR3 extends over 15 amino acids. With 6 bases clipped from V and 6 bases from J, the junction kept 10 bases outside the gene matches.

The gene calls are TRBV13 and TRBJ2-3; the match to TRBD2 covers 7 bases. V dropped 1 base and J dropped 4; count of bases not matched to a gene: 11. CDR3 size: 17 residues. Per germline, CDR1 PRHDT and CDR2 FYEKMQ (reference sequence). Here the CDR3 reads CASSLVGRSGMPDTQYF. The CDR3 DNA sequence: TGTGCCAGCAGCTTAGTAGGGAGGAGCGGGATGCCAGATACGCAGTATTTT.

The genes are TRBV6-5 and TRBJ1-3; TRBD1 is a possible D gene (5 bases). Per the germline V gene, CDR1 is MNHEY and CDR2 is SVGAGI. V lost 6 bases and J lost 3, with 9 bases in between. The CDR3 covers 13 residues. The CDR3 sequence is CASRAGFGNTIYF. In nucleotides, the CDR3 is TGTGCCAGCAGGGCAGGGTTTGGAAACACCATATATTTT.

The table lists this clone with a count of one. This sequence joins TRBV27 and TRBJ2-7, with TRBD2 identical over 8 bases. Trimming cost V 4 bases and J 7 bases; bases outside gene matches: 3. CDR3 length equals 12 residues. Germline lookup yields CDR1 MNHEY and CDR2 SMNVEV (reference sequence). CDR3 in amino acids: CASSSPGGEQYF. The CDR3 DNA reads TGTGCCAGCAGTTCCCCGGGGGGGGAGCAGTACTTC.

The V gene is TRBV9, the J gene TRBJ2-1; either TRBD1 or TRBD2 may fit D (5 bases each). The CDR3 is made up of 16 amino acids. CDR1 is SGDLS, CDR2 YYNGEE, per germline. Between the trimmed V and J ends, which lost 6 bases and 2 bases, there was a span of 18 bases. CDR3 amino acids: CASNAPRDGAYNEQFF. Here the CDR3 DNA reads TGTGCCAGCAACGCCCCCCGGGACGGAGCCTACAATGAGCAGTTCTTC.

V usage is TRBV7-3 and J usage is TRBJ2-7; 10 bases agree with TRBD1. The V and J ends lost 5 bases and 5 bases, in that order; junction bases with no gene match: 3. From germline, CDR1 is SGHTA and CDR2 FQGTGA. CDR3 length: 13 amino acids. The CDR3 spells CASSLGTGDEQYF. The CDR3 coding sequence is TGTGCCAGCAGCCTCGGGACAGGGGACGAGCAGTACTTC.

This clone showed up just once. The V and J genes are TRBV5-5 and TRBJ2-7; 8 nucleotides agree with TRBD1. This CDR3 has 15 amino acids. V lost 7 bases and J lost 2; bases outside the gene matches: 11. Germline CDR1 is SGHKS and CDR2 is YYEKEE (reference sequence). This chain's CDR3 is CASGSVRQGPYEQYF. CDR3 sequence (DNA): TGTGCCAGCGGTAGTGTGAGACAGGGGCCCTACGAGCAGTACTTC.

The table lists this clone with a count of one. The chain links TRBV28 to TRBJ1-2; tentatively, D is TRBD1 (5 bases). V gave up 3 bases and J gave up 1 base, with 21 bases separating them. Germline CDR1 reads MDHEN; CDR2 reads SYDVKM. The CDR3 runs to 18 residues. The CDR3 coding sequence is TGTGCCAGCAGTTTTGGGGGGAGAAGGGGCCGAAGTAACTATGGCTACACCTTC. Residues: CASSFGGRRGRSNYGYTF.

This clone was detected once. The CDR3 spells CASSDGGRSNEQYF. In nucleotides, the CDR3 is TGTGCCAGCAGTGACGGCGGGAGATCCAACGAGCAGTACTTC. The chain uses TRBV6-4 and TRBJ2-7; 7 bases are shared with TRBD2. The V gene's germline CDR1 is MRHNA and CDR2 SNTAGT. With V trimmed by 2 bases and J by 5 bases, 6 bases remained unmatched. The CDR3 is 14 amino acids.

This sequence joins TRBV7-9 and TRBJ2-3, with TRBD2 as a possible D gene (5 bases). The CDR3 runs to 15 residues. Per germline, CDR1 SEHNR and CDR2 FQNEAQ (reference sequence). Trimming pared 8 bases from V and 6 bases from J, leaving 21 bases between. The CDR3: CASGTSSVVWDTQYF. DNA for the CDR3: TGTGCCAGCGGTACAAGTAGCGTGGTATGGGATACGCAGTATTTT.

V is TRBV11-2 and J is TRBJ2-7; 9 nucleotides match TRBD1. J gave up 2 bases and V 4 bases, and 9 bases lay outside the gene matches. CDR3 length equals 16 residues. In germline, CDR1 is SGHAT, CDR2 FQNNGV. The CDR3 is CASSSPLGQGTYEQYF. In DNA form, the CDR3 reads TGTGCCAGCAGCTCTCCCTTGGGACAGGGAACCTACGAGCAGTACTTC. The full variable domain, in which reference TRBV11-2 and TRBJ2-7 provide the parts outside the CDR3, is EAGVAQSPRYKIIEKRQSVAFWCNPISGHATLYWYQQILGQGPKLLIQFQNNGVVDDSQLPKDRFSAERLKGVDSTLKIQPAKLEDSAVYLCASSSPLGQGTYEQYFGPGTRLTVT.

The chain uses TRBV2 and TRBJ2-3, with D possibly called TRBD1 or TRBD2 (5 bases each). Germline V lookup: CDR1 SNHLY, CDR2 FYNNEI. The CDR3 extends over 13 amino acids. The ends were cut back, 11 bases at V and 1 base at J, with 13 bases in the middle. The CDR3 bases are TGTGCCGGGGGAATTTGGGGCACAGATACGCAGTATTTT. Translated, it gives CAGGIWGTDTQYF.

The chain has TRBV30 and TRBJ1-5; 8 positions match TRBD1. Germline V gives CDR1 GTSNPN, CDR2 SVGIG (reference sequence). V was clipped by 2 bases and J by 4 bases; unmatched bases: 10. The length of the CDR3 is 16 residues. CDR3 residues: CAWSPRTGRSNQPQHF. The CDR3 region has the DNA TGTGCCTGGAGTCCTCGGACAGGGAGATCGAATCAGCCCCAGCATTTT.

This clone came up once. This chain joins TRBV28 and TRBJ2-5; 8 bases fit TRBD2. V shed 6 bases, J shed 5 bases, and the junction held 23 bases outside the gene matches. This CDR3 contains 19 residues. CDR1 is MDHEN, CDR2 SYDVKM, per germline. The chain's CDR3 is CASSRPLNGRDKWTETQYF. The DNA of the CDR3 is TGTGCCAGCAGCAGGCCCCTGAACGGGAGGGATAAATGGACGGAGACCCAGTACTTC. The entire variable domain, with the rest obtained from reference TRBV28 and TRBJ2-5, is as follows: DVKVTQSSRYLVKRTGEKVFLECVQDMDHENMFWYRQDPGLGLRLIYFSYDVKMKEKGDIPEGYSVSREKKERFSLILESASTNQTSMYLCASSRPLNGRDKWTETQYFGPGTRLLVL.

The chain recombines TRBV6-4 with TRBJ2-7; 7 bases fit TRBD2. There are 14 residues in the CDR3. After removal of 6 bases from V and 4 bases from J, the junction contained 9 bases not matched to a gene. Germline CDR1 MRHNA, CDR2 SNTAGT. CDR3 DNA sequence: TGTGCCAGCAGGGGACTAAGAACCCTTTACGAGCAGTACTTC. Residues: CASRGLRTLYEQYF.

Points on this clone: Other DNA sequences within the sample encode an identical CDR3. V and J are TRBV19 and TRBJ2-6; 7 bases align to TRBD2. The CDR3 is made up of 15 amino acids. The germline gives CDR1 LNHDA, CDR2 SQIVND (reference sequence). After removal of 7 bases from V and 0 bases from J, the junction contained 3 bases not matched to a gene. The CDR3: CASKGGPSGANVLTF. In nucleotides, the CDR3 is TGTGCCAGTAAGGGAGGGCCCTCTGGGGCCAACGTCCTGACTTTC.

This clone was observed a single time. The chain joins TRBV6-5 to TRBJ2-5; unclear D gene. This CDR3 has 15 residues. V was cut by 0 bases and J by 0 bases, with 8 bases left in between. Germline CDR1 is MNHEY and CDR2 is SVGAGI. CDR3 in amino acids: CASSYSTGDQETQYF. CDR3 DNA sequence: TGTGCCAGCAGTTACTCCACCGGCGACCAAGAGACCCAGTACTTC.

V and J are TRBV11-2 and TRBJ2-5; 9 bases are shared with TRBD2. Germline values: CDR1 SGHAT, CDR2 FQNNGV. CDR3 length: 14 residues. The V and J ends lost 1 base and 3 bases, in that order; junction bases with no gene match: 0. CDR3 residues: CASSLGTSEETQYF. The CDR3 DNA is TGTGCCAGCAGCTTAGGGACTAGCGAAGAGACCCAGTACTTC.

This clone was recorded only once. The chain uses TRBV25-1 and TRBJ1-2; TRBD1 is a possible D gene (6 bases). Germline CDR1 and CDR2: MGHDK and SYGVNS. V was clipped by 2 bases and J by 5 bases, with 9 bases between them. The CDR3 has 13 residues. The CDR3 DNA reads as TGTGCCAGCAGTGAAGGACAGCCTTATGGCTACACCTTC. Translating it yields CASSEGQPYGYTF.

The rearrangement uses TRBV5-4 and TRBJ2-5; the D gene is possibly TRBD1 (5 bases). V dropped 0 bases and J dropped 5 bases, with 14 bases sitting between them. The germline V gene has CDR1 SGHNT and CDR2 YYREEE (reference sequence). The CDR3 length is 15 residues. CDR3 DNA sequence: TGTGCCAGCAGCTTGGCCTGGGGCGTCCGGGAGACCCAGTACTTC. Its protein product is CASSLAWGVRETQYF.

This chain uses TRBV27 with TRBJ2-7, with TRBD2 matching over 7 bases. Trimming cost V 5 bases and J 6 bases; bases outside gene matches: 10. CDR1 and CDR2 from the germline V gene are MNHEY and SMNVEV (reference sequence). CDR3 length equals 14 residues. The CDR3 coding sequence is TGTGCCAGCAGTCCCGGACTAGGAGTCGTCGAGCAGTACTTC. It codes for CASSPGLGVVEQYF.

Written as DNA, the CDR3 is TGTGCCAGCAGCACAGGGAACACTGAAGCTTTCTTT. As protein: CASSTGNTEAFF. The chain combines TRBV5-3 with TRBJ1-1; a possible D gene is TRBD1 (5 bases). TRBV5-3 is noted as an ORF with a role that remains uncertain. With 8 bases removed from V and 1 base from J, the gap between germline ends came to 9 bases. There are 12 residues in the CDR3.

The CDR3 reads CASSGGRVYNSPLHF. The CDR3 DNA sequence: TGTGCCAGCAGTGGAGGACGGGTCTATAATTCACCCCTCCACTTT. The chain combines TRBV25-1 with TRBJ1-6, with D uncertain. V shed 4 bases and J shed 3 bases, with 10 bases lying between them. CDR3 size: 15 residues. Germline values: CDR1 MGHDK, CDR2 SYGVNS.

The CDR3 spells CASSSGGGPFDTQYF. CDR3 DNA: TGTGCCAGTAGTAGTGGGGGAGGGCCGTTTGATACGCAGTATTTT. V usage is TRBV19 and J usage is TRBJ2-3; 7 bases fit TRBD2. CDR3 length: 15 residues. The germline gives CDR1 LNHDA, CDR2 SQIVND (reference sequence). Trimming cost V 4 bases and J 6 bases; bases outside gene matches: 10.

The genes are TRBV6-1 and TRBJ2-1; TRBD1 matches 7 bases. The V and J ends lost 4 bases and 6 bases, in that order; junction bases with no gene match: 9. The V gene's germline CDR1 is MNHNS and CDR2 SASEGT. This CDR3 region has 15 residues. CDR3 region: CASSADRRGLNEQFF. The DNA for the CDR3 is TGTGCCAGCAGTGCGGACAGGCGAGGGCTCAATGAGCAGTTCTTC.

The CDR3 nucleotides read TGTGCCAGCAGCCACTCGTTAGAGAACTACGAGCAGTACTTC. It specifies CASSHSLENYEQYF. The V gene is TRBV7-9, the J gene TRBJ2-7, with D unclear. The CDR3 runs to 14 residues. V lost 5 bases, J lost 3 bases, and 14 bases lay in between. Germline assignment: CDR1 SEHNR and CDR2 FQNEAQ (reference sequence). The full variable domain, rest sourced from reference TRBV7-9 and TRBJ2-7, is DTGVSQNPRHKITKRGQNVTFRCDPISEHNRLYWYRQTLGQGPEFLTYFQNEAQLEKSRLLSDRFSAERPKGSFSTLEIQRTEQGDSAMYLCASSHSLENYEQYFGPGTRLTVT.

Turning to this clone: The same CDR3 also results from other DNA sequences found in this sample. The chain carries TRBV9 and TRBJ2-2, with D hard to call. This CDR3 has 12 amino acids. Per germline, CDR1 SGDLS and CDR2 YYNGEE. The germline V and J ends were trimmed by 1 base and 2 bases, with 0 bases remaining between them. Written as DNA, the CDR3 is TGTGCCAGCAGCGTAAACACCGGGGAGCTGTTTTTT. Protein sequence: CASSVNTGELFF. The variable domain in full, completed from reference TRBV9 and TRBJ2-2, reads DSGVTQTPKHLITATGQRVTLRCSPRSGDLSVYWYQQSLDQGLQFLIQYYNGEERAKGNILERFSAQQFPDLHSELNLSSLELGDSALYFCASSVNTGELFFGEGSRLTVL.